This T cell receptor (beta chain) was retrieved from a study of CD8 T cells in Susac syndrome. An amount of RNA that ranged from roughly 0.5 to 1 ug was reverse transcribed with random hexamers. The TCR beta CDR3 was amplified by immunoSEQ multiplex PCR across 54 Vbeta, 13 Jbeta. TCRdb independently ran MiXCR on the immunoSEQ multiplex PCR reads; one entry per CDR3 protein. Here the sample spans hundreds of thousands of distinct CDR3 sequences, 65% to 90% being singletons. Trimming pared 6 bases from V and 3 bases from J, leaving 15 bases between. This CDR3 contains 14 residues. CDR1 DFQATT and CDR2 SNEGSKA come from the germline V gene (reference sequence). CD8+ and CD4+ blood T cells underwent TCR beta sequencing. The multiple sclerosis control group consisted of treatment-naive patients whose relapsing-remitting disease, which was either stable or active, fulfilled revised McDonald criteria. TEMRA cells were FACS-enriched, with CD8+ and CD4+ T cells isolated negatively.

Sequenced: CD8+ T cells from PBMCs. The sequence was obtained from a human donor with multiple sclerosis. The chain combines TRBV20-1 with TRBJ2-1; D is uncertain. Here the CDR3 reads CSAGRLSLYNEQFF. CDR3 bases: TGCAGTGCCGGAAGACTGTCACTCTACAATGAGCAGTTCTTC.